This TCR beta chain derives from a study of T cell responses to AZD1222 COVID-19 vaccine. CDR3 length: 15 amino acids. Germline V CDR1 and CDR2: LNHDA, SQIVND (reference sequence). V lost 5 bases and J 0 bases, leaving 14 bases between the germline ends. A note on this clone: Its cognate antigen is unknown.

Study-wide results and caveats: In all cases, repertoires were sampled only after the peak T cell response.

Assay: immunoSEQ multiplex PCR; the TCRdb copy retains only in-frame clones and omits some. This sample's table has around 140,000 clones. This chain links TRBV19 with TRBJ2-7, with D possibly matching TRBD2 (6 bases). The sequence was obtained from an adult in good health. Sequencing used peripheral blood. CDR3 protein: CASSPRRGYSYEQYF. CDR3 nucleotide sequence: TGTGCCAGTAGTCCTCGGCGGGGCTACTCCTACGAGCAGTACTTC. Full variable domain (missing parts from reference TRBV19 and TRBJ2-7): DGGITQSPKYLFRKEGQNVTLSCEQNLNHDAMYWYRQDPGQGLRLIYYSQIVNDFQKGDIAEGYSVSREKKESFPLTVTSAQKNPTAFYLCASSPRRGYSYEQYFGPGTRLTVT.